This passage covers 10 T cell receptor beta chains from one sample sequenced in a study of T cells in Graves' hyperthyroidism and ophthalmopathy. Amplification yielded TCR beta CDR3 regions, with RNA transcripts as the source. The study used the HTBI primer set for a first-round RT-PCR of the TCR CDR3. TCRdb used MiXCR to reprocess the multiplex PCR reads, holding one entry per CDR3 protein. The sample has approximately 560,000 distinct CDR3 sequences, 15% to 19% seen once; the top ten hold less than 9.5%. The sequenced material came from blood. All receptors derive from a woman in her thirties with Graves' hyperthyroidism.

This clonotype has ten or more counts. The chain links TRBV28 to TRBJ2-5; 7 bases fit TRBD1. J gave up 3 bases and V 6 bases, and 10 bases lay outside the gene matches. The CDR3 has 15 amino acids. Germline loops: CDR1 MDHEN, CDR2 SYDVKM. The CDR3: CASSLGQGVKETQYF. CDR3 nucleotide sequence: TGTGCCAGCAGCCTGGGTCAGGGGGTTAAAGAGACCCAGTACTTC.

This clonotype was counted at least ten times. CDR3 in amino acids: CSARAFVERLPYEQYF. CDR3 DNA: TGCAGTGCTAGAGCCTTCGTCGAGCGACTTCCCTACGAGCAGTACTTC. The V gene is TRBV20-1, the J gene TRBJ2-7, with D hard to call. The CDR3 runs 16 residues. The germline V and J ends were trimmed by 1 base and 2 bases, with 18 bases remaining between them. CDR1 and CDR2 (germline): DFQATT, SNEGSKA (reference sequence).

This clonotype was found a few times. The chain employs TRBV20-1 and TRBJ1-2; D may be TRBD1 (5 bases). The germline gives CDR1 DFQATT, CDR2 SNEGSKA (reference sequence). This CDR3 is built from 13 residues. V gave up 5 bases and J gave up 8 bases, with 18 bases separating them. CDR3 loop: CSAPQGTRAGYTF. CDR3 DNA: TGCAGTGCTCCCCAAGGGACGCGTGCAGGCTACACCTTC.

This clonotype was seen repeatedly, ten times or more. CDR3 amino acids: CASSPGAFYEQYF. Here the CDR3 DNA reads TGTGCCAGCAGTCCTGGCGCATTCTACGAGCAGTACTTC. V gene TRBV27 combines with J gene TRBJ2-7, with D unresolved. The germline V and J ends were trimmed by 5 bases and 3 bases, with 11 bases remaining between them. Germline V gives CDR1 MNHEY, CDR2 SMNVEV (reference sequence). CDR3 length equals 13 residues.

This clonotype turned up a few times. The chain employs TRBV7-9 and TRBJ2-2; TRBD2 is a possible D gene (6 bases). The CDR3 has 16 residues. Germline CDR1 SEHNR, CDR2 FQNEAQ (reference sequence). V dropped 4 bases and J dropped 4 bases, with 16 bases sitting between them. The CDR3 spells CASSSRDQRVTGELFF. CDR3 bases: TGTGCCAGCAGCTCACGCGACCAGCGGGTCACCGGGGAGCTGTTTTTT. The full variable domain, in which reference TRBV7-9 and TRBJ2-2 provide the parts outside the CDR3, is DTGVSQNPRHKITKRGQNVTFRCDPISEHNRLYWYRQTLGQGPEFLTYFQNEAQLEKSRLLSDRFSAERPKGSFSTLEIQRTEQGDSAMYLCASSSRDQRVTGELFFGEGSRLTVL.

The chain uses TRBV20-1 and TRBJ1-5, with D possibly matching TRBD1 (6 bases). V dropped 5 bases and J dropped 6 bases, with 20 bases sitting between them. The CDR3 runs to 15 residues. Germline CDR1 is DFQATT and CDR2 is SNEGSKA (reference sequence). This chain's CDR3 is CSASGTSGDSQPQHF. The CDR3 DNA reads TGCAGTGCTTCCGGGACTTCAGGGGATAGTCAGCCCCAGCATTTT.

This clonotype was picked up a small number of times. The genes are TRBV20-1 and TRBJ2-7; possible D gene TRBD2, 6 bases. V lost 4 bases and J lost 1, with 11 bases in between. The germline V gene encodes CDR1 DFQATT and CDR2 SNEGSKA (reference sequence). There are 13 residues in the CDR3. The CDR3 DNA follows: TGCAGTGCTAACCGGGACTTTTCCTACGAGCAGTACTTC. Amino acids: CSANRDFSYEQYF.

The chain uses TRBV27 and TRBJ2-7; 8 bases line up with TRBD1. Trimming removed 6 bases from V and 2 bases from J; junction bases left unmatched: 6. The CDR3 is 14 amino acids. Germline CDR1 MNHEY, CDR2 SMNVEV (reference sequence). The CDR3 DNA sequence: TGTGCCAGCAGCCCGCGGGGACAGGCCTACGAGCAGTACTTC. Amino acids: CASSPRGQAYEQYF.

This clonotype was seen a single time. A much larger clone differs from this one at a single base, so this may be a read error. The chain is built from TRBV5-1 and TRBJ1-1, with D unresolved. The germline CDR1 and CDR2 sequences are SGHRS and YFSETQ. Between the trimmed V and J ends, which lost 3 bases and 6 bases, there was a span of 18 bases. The CDR3 loop spans 15 amino acids. This chain's CDR3 is CASSSAGRPGSEAFF. CDR3 coding DNA: TGCGCCAGCAGCTCGGCCGGCCGCCCTGGGTCTGAAGCTTTCTTT.

This clonotype was found many times. The chain couples TRBV18 to TRBJ1-1, with D tentatively TRBD1 (6 bases). Germline assignment: CDR1 KGHSH and CDR2 LQKENI. The CDR3 length is 11 residues. V lost 11 bases, J lost 4 bases, and 11 bases lay in between. This CDR3 is CAGGGGTEAFF. CDR3 DNA: TGTGCCGGGGGGGGCGGCACTGAAGCTTTCTTT. Filled out from reference TRBV18 and TRBJ1-1, the complete variable domain reads NAGVMQNPRHLVRRRGQEARLRCSPMKGHSHVYWYRQLPEEGLKFMVYLQKENIIDESGMPKERFSAEFPKEGPSILRIQQVVRGDSAAYFCAGGGGTEAFFGQGTRLTVV.